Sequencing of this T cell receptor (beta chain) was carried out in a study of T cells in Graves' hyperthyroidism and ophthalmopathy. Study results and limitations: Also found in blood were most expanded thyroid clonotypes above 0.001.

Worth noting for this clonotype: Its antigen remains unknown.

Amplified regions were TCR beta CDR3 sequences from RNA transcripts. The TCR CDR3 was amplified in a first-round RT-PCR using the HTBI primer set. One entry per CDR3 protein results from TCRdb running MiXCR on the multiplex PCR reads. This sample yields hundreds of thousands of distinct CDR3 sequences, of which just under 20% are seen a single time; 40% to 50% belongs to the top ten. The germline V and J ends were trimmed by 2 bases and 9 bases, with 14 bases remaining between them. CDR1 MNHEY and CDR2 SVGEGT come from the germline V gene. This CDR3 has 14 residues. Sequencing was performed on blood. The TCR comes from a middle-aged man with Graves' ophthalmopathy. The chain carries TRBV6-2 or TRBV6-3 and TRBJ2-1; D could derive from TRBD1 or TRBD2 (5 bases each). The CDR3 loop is CASSYAPTRGEQFF. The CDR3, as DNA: TGTGCCAGCAGTTACGCCCCAACTAGGGGTGAGCAGTTCTTC.